The TCR beta chain described here comes from a study of T cell repertoires in cytomegalovirus infection. TCRdb reanalysed the reads using MiXCR and keeps one entry per CDR3 protein. The sample has roughly 860,000 distinct CDR3 sequences, 32% seen once. Trimming removed 0 bases from V and 6 bases from J, with 8 bases in between. The germline V gene encodes CDR1 ENHRY and CDR2 SYGVKD. CDR3 length: 13 amino acids. As to this clonotype: Its antigen is unidentified.

V usage is TRBV10-3 and J usage is TRBJ1-2; D is unclear. This receptor was identified in a human donor in good health (CMV status not recorded). Some clones in this sample may be carry-over from other donors' samples. The sample consisted of cultured CD8+ T cells from PBMCs, taken from culture after CMV antigen stimulation. The CDR3 spells CAISESAADGYTF. CDR3 coding DNA: TGTGCCATCAGTGAGTCGGCAGCTGATGGCTACACCTTC.